One sample yielded the 32 T cell receptor beta chains listed below, sequenced in a study of shared clonotypes between healthy human individuals. Data came from immunoSEQ multiplex PCR; TCRdb stores just in-frame clones and leaves some out. The profile shows a few million clones, over 85% of them singletons. Source material: naive CD4+ T cells sorted from blood. Subset indicated: CD45RA+ positively selected. The origin of the receptors is a man between 18 and 29 years old in good health.

The V and J genes are TRBV9 and TRBJ2-3; possible D gene TRBD2, 6 bases. The germline V and J ends were trimmed by 3 bases and 5 bases, with 13 bases remaining between them. The CDR3 runs 14 residues. CDR1 SGDLS and CDR2 YYNGEE come from the germline V gene. CDR3 residues: CASSAGTAGDTQYF. The DNA for the CDR3 is TGTGCCAGCAGCGCCGGGACTGCGGGAGATACGCAGTATTTT.

This sequence joins TRBV4-1 and TRBJ1-3; D remains ambiguous. The CDR3 has 14 residues. V was cut by 4 bases and J by 1 base, with 8 bases left in between. From germline, CDR1 is MGHRA and CDR2 YSYEKL. CDR3 residues: CASSLGSSGNTIYF. Written as DNA, the CDR3 is TGCGCCAGCAGCCTTGGCTCTTCTGGAAACACCATATATTTT.

V is TRBV7-3 and J is TRBJ2-7; 7 bases are shared with TRBD1. Germline CDR1 is SGHTA and CDR2 is FQGTGA. Germline trimming cut 2 bases from V and 6 bases from J; bases unmatched to any gene: 4. The CDR3 runs 13 residues. The CDR3 DNA is TGTGCCAGCAGCTTATGGCAGGGGGTCGAGCAGTACTTC. Translating it yields CASSLWQGVEQYF.

The chain combines TRBV10-2 with TRBJ1-6; D not certain. The CDR3 is 12 amino acids. Between the trimmed V and J ends, which lost 8 bases and 10 bases, there was a span of 12 bases. The germline V gene has CDR1 WSHSY and CDR2 SAAADI. CDR3 amino acids: CASVSLGSPLHF. The CDR3 nucleotides read TGCGCCAGCGTTTCTCTTGGATCACCCCTCCACTTT.

With respect to this clone: Other DNA sequences of this sample code for an identical CDR3. The chain is built from TRBV29-1 and TRBJ2-6, with unresolved D. Germline CDR1 and CDR2: SQVTM and ANQGSEA. The CDR3 consists of 12 residues. The ends were cut back, 4 bases at V and 0 bases at J, with 1 base in the middle. CDR3 bases: TGCAGCGTTGTCTCTGGGGCCAACGTCCTGACTTTC. This gives the protein CSVVSGANVLTF. The full variable domain, in which reference TRBV29-1 and TRBJ2-6 provide the parts outside the CDR3, is SAVISQKPSRDICQRGTSLTIQCQVDSQVTMMFWYRQQPGQSLTLIATANQGSEATYESGFVIDKFPISRPNLTFSTLTVSNMSPEDSSIYLCSVVSGANVLTFGAGSRLTVL.

The J gene is TRBJ2-7, the V gene TRBV10-3; D possibly corresponds to TRBD2 (5 bases). There are 15 residues in the CDR3. Germline V gives CDR1 ENHRY, CDR2 SYGVKD. V lost 0 bases and J lost 3, with 12 bases in between. The CDR3 spells CAISESKGSDYEQYF. CDR3 sequence (DNA): TGTGCCATCAGTGAGTCGAAAGGGAGCGACTACGAGCAGTACTTC.

In DNA, the CDR3 is TGCGCCAGCAGCTTGCGTCTAGCGGGAGCTTCCGGGGAGCTGTTTTTT. This gives the protein CASSLRLAGASGELFF. The chain is built from TRBV5-1 and TRBJ2-2; TRBD2 matches at 10 bases. The CDR3 has 16 amino acids. Germline V gene lookup returns CDR1 SGHRS and CDR2 YFSETQ. With V trimmed by 1 base and J by 6 bases, 6 bases remained unmatched.

Note on this clone: The sample has other DNA sequences that encode this CDR3 too. The chain combines TRBV18 with TRBJ2-3; D possibly corresponds to TRBD1 (6 bases). Germline CDR1 is KGHSH and CDR2 is LQKENI. The CDR3 has 15 amino acids. The V gene lost 3 bases and the J gene lost 2 bases, with 12 bases spanning the gap. The CDR3 bases are TGTGCCAGCTCACCGCAGGGGCCTTCCACAGATACGCAGTATTTT. Its translation is CASSPQGPSTDTQYF.

J is TRBJ1-2 and V is TRBV30; TRBD1 might be the D (5 bases). CDR1 and CDR2 from the germline V gene are GTSNPN and SVGIG (reference sequence). The germline V and J ends were trimmed by 5 bases and 5 bases, with 12 bases remaining between them. CDR3 size: 12 residues. The CDR3 coding sequence is TGTGCCTGGGGTGGGGCCACTTATGGCTACACCTTC. Translating it yields CAWGGATYGYTF.

On this clone: At the DNA level, this CDR3 is encoded by other sequences in the same sample as well. The chain is built from TRBV4-3 and TRBJ2-1; no firm D call. The CDR3 totals 15 residues. Germline V gene data show CDR1 as LGHNA and CDR2 as YSLEER. V lost 5 bases, J lost 0 bases, and 11 bases lay in between. The CDR3 loop is CASSLTGVSYNEQFF. Here the CDR3 DNA reads TGCGCCAGCAGCTTGACTGGGGTCTCCTACAATGAGCAGTTCTTC.

V usage is TRBV21-1 and J usage is TRBJ2-3; the table's D gene call, TRBD1, was not cross checked with the DNA. TRBV21-1 is an annotated pseudogene. The length of the CDR3 is 18 residues. The CDR3 region has the DNA TGTGCCAGCAGCATGAGGACAGGGGCATCGTCTTGCACAGATACGCAGTATTTT. Residues: CASSMRTGASSCTDTQYF.

This CDR3 reads CASSQRYRGGYTF. CDR3 coding DNA: TGTGCCAGCAGTCAACGTTACAGGGGTGGCTACACCTTC. J is TRBJ1-2 and V is TRBV28; the match to TRBD1 covers 7 bases. The CDR3 loop spans 13 amino acids. In germline, CDR1 is MDHEN, CDR2 SYDVKM. Losses at the gene ends were 5 bases for V and 7 bases for J; bases not matched to a gene: 7.

The chain carries TRBV7-8 and TRBJ2-1, with D unclear. The CDR3 has 13 residues. Trimming removed 8 bases at V and 7 bases at J, with 15 bases between. The germline gives CDR1 SGHVS, CDR2 FQNEAQ. CDR3 loop: CASEVYLGNEQFF. The CDR3 coding sequence is TGTGCCAGCGAGGTCTACCTAGGGAATGAGCAGTTCTTC. Together with reference TRBV7-8 and TRBJ2-1, the CDR3 gives the full variable domain: GAGVSQSPRYKVAKRGQDVALRCDPISGHVSLFWYQQALGQGPEFLTYFQNEAQLDKSGLPSDRFFAERPEGSVSTLKIQRTQQEDSAVYLCASEVYLGNEQFFGPGTRLTVL.

The chain employs TRBV7-8 and TRBJ2-1; TRBD1 matches 9 bases. Germline V gene data show CDR1 as SGHVS and CDR2 as FQNEAQ. J was trimmed by 1 base and V by 5 bases; bases with no gene match: 15. The length of the CDR3 is 19 residues. CDR3 DNA: TGTGCCAGCAGCCTACGGGAAACAGGGGGCAAGAGGTCCTACAATGAGCAGTTCTTC. As protein: CASSLRETGGKRSYNEQFF.

This clone was found a few times. The sample contains more than one DNA sequence encoding this CDR3. This chain connects TRBV2 to TRBJ1-6; no firm D call. CDR3 length: 13 residues. The V and J ends lost 5 bases and 10 bases respectively, with 12 bases between them. Germline V gene sequence: CDR1 SNHLY, CDR2 FYNNEI. The CDR3 sequence is CASSFTGSSPLHF. CDR3 in DNA: TGTGCCAGCAGTTTCACCGGCAGCTCACCCCTCCACTTT. Full variable domain (missing parts from reference TRBV2 and TRBJ1-6): EPEVTQTPSHQVTQMGQEVILRCVPISNHLYFYWYRQILGQKVEFLVSFYNNEISEKSEIFDDQFSVERPDGSNFTLKIRSTKLEDSAMYFCASSFTGSSPLHFGNGTRLTVT.

V is TRBV7-8 and J is TRBJ1-4; D is possibly TRBD1 (5 bases). CDR1 is SGHVS, CDR2 FQNEAQ, per germline. This CDR3 comprises 16 residues. The germline V and J ends were trimmed by 2 bases and 8 bases, with 18 bases remaining between them. Here the CDR3 DNA reads TGTGCCAGCAGCTTATGGGGCCCGGACATAAGAGAAAAACTGTTTTTT. Translated: CASSLWGPDIREKLFF.

On this clone: The identical CDR3 is also encoded by other nucleotide sequences in the sample. This sequence joins TRBV6-5 and TRBJ2-7; D gene unclear. CDR3 length: 12 amino acids. Between the trimmed V and J ends, which lost 5 bases and 4 bases, there was a span of 9 bases. CDR1 and CDR2 from the germline V gene are MNHEY and SVGAGI. CDR3 in amino acids: CASSRGVYEQYF. The CDR3 nucleotides are TGTGCCAGCAGTCGCGGAGTATACGAGCAGTACTTC.

V gene TRBV10-3 combines with J gene TRBJ2-7, with a possible D match to TRBD2 (6 bases). The V end lost 3 bases, the J end lost 5 bases, and 14 bases lay between the germline ends. CDR3 length equals 14 residues. The germline CDR1 and CDR2 sequences are ENHRY and SYGVKD. CDR3 residues: CAISDGPGADEQYF. As DNA, the CDR3 is TGTGCCATCAGTGATGGACCGGGAGCGGACGAGCAGTACTTC.

This rearrangement joins TRBV14 to TRBJ1-4, with D possibly being TRBD1 (5 bases). V lost 4 bases, J lost 8 bases, and 17 bases lay in between. Germline-derived CDR1 and CDR2 are SGHDN and FVKESK. The CDR3 has 15 amino acids. The CDR3 protein is CASSPTEPRIEKLFF. Here the CDR3 DNA reads TGTGCCAGCAGCCCGACAGAACCTAGGATCGAAAAACTGTTTTTT. Together with reference TRBV14 and TRBJ1-4, the CDR3 gives the full variable domain: EAGVTQFPSHSVIEKGQTVTLRCDPISGHDNLYWYRRVMGKEIKFLLHFVKESKQDESGMPNNRFLAERTGGTYSTLKVQPAELEDSGVYFCASSPTEPRIEKLFFGSGTQLSVL.

In its sample, this clone was seen once. The chain has TRBV5-1 and TRBJ2-1, with 11 positions matching TRBD2. Germline CDR1 and CDR2: SGHRS and YFSETQ. The trim removed 0 bases at V and 3 bases at J, leaving 14 bases unmatched. This CDR3 is 20 amino acids long. As DNA, the CDR3 is TGCGCCAGCAGCTTGGTGGGGGGACTAGCGGTAGATGGGCACTACAATGAGCAGTTCTTC. Translating it yields CASSLVGGLAVDGHYNEQFF.

This clone has only one observation. The genes are TRBV14 and TRBJ1-6, with D perhaps TRBD1 (5 bases). This CDR3 has 15 amino acids. V was trimmed by 4 bases and J by 7 bases, leaving 14 bases between them. Germline V gene lookup returns CDR1 SGHDN and CDR2 FVKESK. The CDR3 is CASSRGEGWNSPLHF. Here the CDR3 DNA reads TGTGCCAGCAGCCGCGGCGAGGGGTGGAATTCACCCCTCCACTTT.

On this clone: Other DNA sequences in this specimen translate into the identical CDR3. The chain recombines TRBV5-1 with TRBJ2-5; 15 nucleotides match TRBD2. J gave up 5 bases and V 4 bases, and 3 bases lay outside the gene matches. Looked up from germline, CDR1 is SGHRS and CDR2 is YFSETQ. This CDR3 has 15 amino acids. The CDR3 is CASSPGLAGGETQYF. The DNA for the CDR3 is TGCGCCAGCAGCCCTGGACTAGCGGGAGGGGAGACCCAGTACTTC.

The V gene is TRBV11-2, the J gene TRBJ1-6; possible D gene TRBD1, 5 bases. The CDR3 loop spans 19 amino acids. Germline V gene sequence: CDR1 SGHAT, CDR2 FQNNGV. The ends were cut back, 2 bases at V and 0 bases at J, with 17 bases in the middle. This CDR3 reads CASSLLESGATSYNSPLHF. The CDR3 DNA is TGTGCCAGCAGCTTATTGGAATCCGGGGCAACCTCCTATAATTCACCCCTCCACTTT.

J is TRBJ2-2 and V is TRBV5-1; no definite D call. This CDR3 is 15 amino acids long. Between the trimmed V and J ends, which lost 1 base and 6 bases, there was a span of 13 bases. The germline V gene has CDR1 SGHRS and CDR2 YFSETQ. The CDR3 DNA follows: TGCGCCAGCAGCTTGAAGATGGACCTCCCCGGGGAGCTGTTTTTT. It yields the protein CASSLKMDLPGELFF.

About this clone: The sample contains more than one DNA sequence encoding this CDR3. V is TRBV5-1 and J is TRBJ2-7, with D perhaps matching TRBD1 or TRBD2 (5 bases each). The CDR3 is 13 residues long. Germline lookup yields CDR1 SGHRS and CDR2 YFSETQ. Trimming left V 0 bases short and J 5 bases short, with 9 bases between. The CDR3 loop reads CASSLAGANEQYF. The CDR3 DNA is TGCGCCAGCAGCTTGGCCGGGGCGAACGAGCAGTACTTC.

The gene calls are TRBV19 and TRBJ2-7, with 10 nucleotides matching TRBD1. This CDR3 is built from 16 residues. With 4 bases clipped from V and 2 bases from J, the junction kept 8 bases outside the gene matches. Germline V gives CDR1 LNHDA, CDR2 SQIVND (reference sequence). The CDR3 nucleotides read TGTGCCAGTAGTACCTCGGACAGGGGGAGCCCCTACGAGCAGTACTTC. Encoded protein: CASSTSDRGSPYEQYF.

V gene TRBV10-1 combines with J gene TRBJ2-7; 9 bases line up with TRBD1. CDR3 length: 15 residues. V lost 0 bases and J lost 3; bases outside the gene matches: 3. Germline CDR1 is WNHNN and CDR2 is SYGVQD (reference sequence). CDR3 region: CASSESTGGLYEQYF. The CDR3 region has the DNA TGCGCCAGCAGTGAGTCAACAGGGGGCCTCTACGAGCAGTACTTC.

J is TRBJ2-7 and V is TRBV19; D might be TRBD2 (6 bases). This CDR3 contains 14 residues. V was clipped by 7 bases and J by 2 bases, with 15 bases between them. The germline V gene encodes CDR1 LNHDA and CDR2 SQIVND (reference sequence). The CDR3 reads CASNDGGGTYEQYF. The CDR3 DNA reads as TGTGCCAGTAATGACGGGGGTGGGACCTACGAGCAGTACTTC.

This chain joins TRBV9 and TRBJ2-1; D unresolved. The germline CDR1 and CDR2 sequences are SGDLS and YYNGEE. The V end was cut by 0 bases, the J end by 5 bases, with 9 bases between. This CDR3 contains 14 residues. In DNA, the CDR3 is TGTGCCAGCAGCGTAGCTGTGAAGGACAATGAGCAGTTCTTC. The encoded protein is CASSVAVKDNEQFF.

The J gene is TRBJ2-7, the V gene TRBV7-2; D not certain. Germline values: CDR1 SGHTA, CDR2 FQGNSA. Trimming shortened V by 4 bases and J by 2 bases, and 9 bases separated the two germline ends. The CDR3 spans 13 residues. The chain's CDR3 is CASSSHRTYEQYF. The CDR3 DNA reads TGTGCCAGCAGCTCTCATAGGACCTACGAGCAGTACTTC. The variable domain in full, with the rest retrieved from reference TRBV7-2 and TRBJ2-7, is GAGVSQSPSNKVTEKGKDVELRCDPISGHTALYWYRQSLGQGLEFLIYFQGNSAPDKSGLPSDRFSAERTGGSVSTLTIQRTQQEDSAVYLCASSSHRTYEQYFGPGTRLTVT.

This clone turned up a few times. The same CDR3 is also encoded by other DNA sequences in this sample. The V gene is TRBV2, the J gene TRBJ2-5; no clear D. Trimming shortened V by 2 bases and J by 2 bases, and 0 bases separated the two germline ends. The length of the CDR3 is 11 residues. Germline assignment: CDR1 SNHLY and CDR2 FYNNEI. The DNA for the CDR3 is TGTGCCAGCAGTGAACAAGAGACCCAGTACTTC. It specifies CASSEQETQYF.

The V and J genes are TRBV7-6 and TRBJ2-7; 7 bases are shared with TRBD1. J gave up 6 bases and V 3 bases, and 8 bases lay outside the gene matches. CDR3 length: 14 residues. Germline CDR1 reads SGHVS; CDR2 reads FNYEAQ. The CDR3 DNA reads TGTGCCAGCAGCTTTGACAGGGACCTTGGCGAGCAGTACTTC. This codes for CASSFDRDLGEQYF.